Listed here are 17 T cell receptor beta chains from one sample, sequenced in a study of cytomegalovirus exposure and HLA in healthy donors. The PCR contained 60 Vbeta and 13 Jbeta primers. The repertoire was sequenced with immunoSEQ multiplex PCR; TCRdb's copy has only in-frame clones and lacks some. The sample lists about 120,000 clones; roughly 18% were seen once. Sequencing was carried out using PBMCs. These receptors were collected from a female donor in good health and CMV-seropositive.

The chain is built from TRBV7-3 and TRBJ1-3; possibly TRBD1 for D (5 bases). This CDR3 spans 15 amino acids. V was clipped by 3 bases and J by 0 bases, with 9 bases between them. Germline lookup yields CDR1 SGHTA and CDR2 FQGTGA. CDR3: CASSLIGGSGNTIYF. CDR3 nucleotide sequence: TGTGCCAGCAGCTTGATCGGGGGCTCTGGAAACACCATATATTTT.

The chain recombines TRBV18 with TRBJ1-1; D might be TRBD1 (5 bases). The CDR3 contains 12 residues. V lost 5 bases to trimming and J lost 3 bases, with 7 bases between them. Germline values: CDR1 KGHSH, CDR2 LQKENI. The CDR3 bases are TGTGCCAGCTCATTACAGGACACTGAAGCTTTCTTT. The encoded protein is CASSLQDTEAFF.

This clone has more than one count but fewer than ten. The V and J genes are TRBV27 and TRBJ2-1, with 11 bases identical to TRBD2. The CDR3 has 15 residues. The V gene's germline CDR1 is MNHEY and CDR2 SMNVEV (reference sequence). The ends lost 5 bases at V and 1 base at J; junction bases unmatched: 1. In DNA form, the CDR3 reads TGTGCCAGCAGTATAGCGGGGGGGTCCTACAATGAGCAGTTCTTC. Its protein is CASSIAGGSYNEQFF.

This clone showed up just a few times. V and J are TRBV5-1 and TRBJ1-2, with 10 bases identical to TRBD1. V trimming: 5 bases; J trimming: 8 bases; junction bases outside the gene matches: 12. Germline CDR1 SGHRS, CDR2 YFSETQ. This CDR3 region has 15 residues. For the CDR3, the DNA is TGCGCCAGCAGTTTTCCGGGACAGGGGCCGCGGGGCTACACCTTC. Its translation: CASSFPGQGPRGYTF.

In its sample, this clone was seen a few times. The chain combines TRBV4-1 with TRBJ2-1, with D hard to call. The germline V gene has CDR1 MGHRA and CDR2 YSYEKL. The V end was cut by 2 bases, the J end by 15 bases, with 17 bases between. CDR3 length: 13 residues. In DNA form, the CDR3 reads TGCGCCAGCAGCCAAAATCCAGCCGACAATCGGTTCTTC. Its translation: CASSQNPADNRFF.

J is TRBJ1-5 and V is TRBV6-6, with D tentatively TRBD1 (6 bases). The CDR3 is 14 residues long. V lost 4 bases, J lost 4 bases, and 11 bases lay in between. Germline CDR1 and CDR2: MNHNY and SVGAGI (reference sequence). The DNA of the CDR3 is TGTGCCAGCAGTTCGACAGGCTCGAATCAGCCCCAGCATTTT. Amino acid sequence: CASSSTGSNQPQHF.

The gene calls are TRBV30 and TRBJ1-1; D gene unclear. Germline lookup yields CDR1 GTSNPN and CDR2 SVGIG (reference sequence). The length of the CDR3 is 13 residues. Trimming stripped 1 base from V and 3 bases from J, with 9 bases between. CDR3 protein: CAWSGRGYTEAFF. In nucleotides, the CDR3 is TGTGCCTGGAGTGGGAGAGGGTACACTGAAGCTTTCTTT.

This clone showed up just a few times. V is TRBV4-3 and J is TRBJ2-1; TRBD1 is a possible D gene (5 bases). The CDR3 runs to 14 residues. Per germline, CDR1 LGHNA and CDR2 YSLEER. Trimming removed 4 bases at V and 5 bases at J, with 12 bases between. The CDR3 DNA sequence: TGCGCCAGCAGCCGAAGTCCGGACAACAATGAGCAGTTCTTC. This codes for CASSRSPDNNEQFF.

This clone was counted between two and nine times. V and J are TRBV5-6 and TRBJ2-7, with D tentatively TRBD1 (6 bases). The CDR3 extends over 12 amino acids. Germline values: CDR1 SGHDT, CDR2 YYEEEE. The V gene lost 4 bases and the J gene lost 6 bases, with 11 bases spanning the gap. CDR3 DNA: TGTGCCAGCAGCATACAGGGCCGCGAGCAGTACTTC. Protein: CASSIQGREQYF.

The V call is TRBV9, the J call TRBJ2-5; the match to TRBD1 covers 7 bases. Trimming at V came to 5 bases and at J to 0 bases, leaving 7 bases not matched to a gene. In germline, CDR1 is SGDLS, CDR2 YYNGEE. This CDR3 is 15 amino acids long. The CDR3 region has the DNA TGTGCCAGCAGTGGAGGACAGGTGGACCAAGAGACCCAGTACTTC. Its protein is CASSGGQVDQETQYF.

This clone was counted only a few times. This chain connects TRBV2 to TRBJ2-7; 8 bases align to TRBD2. Per germline, CDR1 SNHLY and CDR2 FYNNEI. V gave up 7 bases and J gave up 5 bases; unmatched junction bases: 13. The CDR3 has 15 amino acids. CDR3 DNA sequence: TGTGCCAGCACCTATGCGGGGGGTTCGGCGGACGAGCAGTACTTC. As protein: CASTYAGGSADEQYF.

The chain links TRBV7-6 to TRBJ2-7, with 8 bases fitting TRBD1. Per germline, CDR1 SGHVS and CDR2 FNYEAQ. There are 15 residues in the CDR3. V dropped 4 bases and J dropped 3; count of bases not matched to a gene: 8. The CDR3 protein is CASSYLSGQDYEQYF. The CDR3 coding sequence is TGTGCCAGCAGCTACCTCTCGGGACAGGACTACGAGCAGTACTTC.

The chain links TRBV25-1 to TRBJ2-3; unclear D gene. The length of the CDR3 is 14 residues. V lost 1 base, J lost 5 bases, and 10 bases lay in between. CDR1 is MGHDK and CDR2 is SYGVNS in the germline V gene. CDR3 sequence: CASSESQLLDTQYF. The CDR3 nucleotides are TGTGCCAGCAGTGAATCCCAACTACTAGATACGCAGTATTTT.

The rearrangement uses TRBV2 and TRBJ2-5, with D tentatively TRBD2 (6 bases). V was clipped by 3 bases and J by 3 bases, with 11 bases between them. Per the germline V gene, CDR1 is SNHLY and CDR2 is FYNNEI. This CDR3 is 14 amino acids long. For the CDR3, the DNA is TGTGCCAGCAGTGAGGGGCGGGGAAAAGAGACCCAGTACTTC. Protein sequence: CASSEGRGKETQYF.

In its sample, this clone was seen a few times. This sample also contains other DNA sequences that code for the same CDR3. The rearrangement uses TRBV27 and TRBJ1-1; 9 bases fit TRBD1. CDR3 length: 12 residues. The germline gives CDR1 MNHEY, CDR2 SMNVEV (reference sequence). After removal of 6 bases from V and 4 bases from J, the junction contained 0 bases not matched to a gene. CDR3 nucleotide sequence: TGTGCCAGCAGGACAGGGGGCACTGAAGCTTTCTTT. Translated: CASRTGGTEAFF.

The chain carries TRBV7-8 and TRBJ2-1, with 8 nucleotides matching TRBD1. Germline CDR1 reads SGHVS; CDR2 reads FQNEAQ. The trim removed 3 bases at V and 12 bases at J, leaving 7 bases unmatched. The CDR3 covers 13 residues. Written as DNA, the CDR3 is TGTGCCAGCAGCTTCGACAGGGGAGACTTGCAGTTCTTC. Translation gives CASSFDRGDLQFF.

A few counts support this clone. V and J are TRBV27 and TRBJ2-5; 10 bases line up with TRBD2. V gave up 6 bases and J gave up 1 base; unmatched junction bases: 14. Germline-derived CDR1 and CDR2 are MNHEY and SMNVEV (reference sequence). This CDR3 has 18 residues. The CDR3 nucleotides read TGTGCCAGCAGCTCCCCTCGGTGGAGCGGGGGGGCCCAAGAGACCCAGTACTTC. Its protein is CASSSPRWSGGAQETQYF.